This TCR beta chain emerged from a study of T-cell reconstitution after alpha-beta-depleted transplantation in children. The CDR3 length is 16 residues. Germline V CDR1 and CDR2: LNHNV, YYDKDF (reference sequence). Deletions cut 4 bases from V and 4 bases from J, with 14 bases between. The study's findings and limits: Several hundred expanded graft clones reportedly gave rise to the alpha-beta T cells present about two months after transplant.

Unique molecular identifiers were used to barcode this TCRbeta library. TCRdb re-called the PCR reads with MiXCR, one entry per CDR3 protein. Counted here are about 350,000 distinct CDR3 sequences, 15% to 20% occurring once; the ten biggest clones make up around 41%. This clonotype was seen more than once but under ten times. Its antigen is currently unknown. This TCR was recovered from a male patient aged 2 to 10 who had a stem cell transplant for acute lymphoblastic leukemia, so the T cells may come from the graft donor. This specimen consisted of PBMCs, mostly from graft donor cells, obtained 360 days after TCRalphabeta/CD19-depleted stem cell transplant. The chain has TRBV15 and TRBJ2-6, with D perhaps assigned TRBD1 or TRBD2 (5 bases each). The CDR3 coding sequence is TGTGCCACCAGCAAAGGCTGGGGGTTCGGGGCCAACGTCCTGACTTTC. This encodes CATSKGWGFGANVLTF.